A single sample gave rise to the 10 T cell receptor beta chains below, sequenced in a study of graft-versus-host responses after intestinal transplantation. TCRdb's copy holds only in-frame clones and misses some; the assay was immunoSEQ multiplex PCR. Of tens of thousands of clones in the sample, 90% to 95% were seen once. Antigens for these TCRs are unknown. The specimen comprised unstimulated CD4+ T cells sorted from spleen or lymph node cells, sampled before intestinal transplant. These receptors were taken from a human donor who received an intestinal transplant.

J is TRBJ2-2 and V is TRBV7-2; D is undetermined. The V gene lost 8 bases and the J gene lost 4 bases, with 11 bases spanning the gap. Germline V gene lookup returns CDR1 SGHTA and CDR2 FQGNSA. This CDR3 is built from 13 residues. The CDR3 bases are TGTGCCAGCCGTCTCGTCTTCACCGGGGAGCTGTTTTTT. It encodes CASRLVFTGELFF.

The CDR3, as DNA: TGCGCCAGCCGTCGGCGGGCGCAATTTGATGTCGACACTGAAGCTTTCTTT. It yields the protein CASRRRAQFDVDTEAFF. V is TRBV5-1 and J is TRBJ1-1, with unresolved D. Germline V CDR1 and CDR2: SGHRS, YFSETQ. V lost 7 bases to trimming and J lost 3 bases, with 25 bases between them. The CDR3 spans 17 residues.

The rearrangement joins TRBV6-1 to TRBJ1-1; 7 bases align to TRBD1. Germline CDR1 MNHNS, CDR2 SASEGT. This CDR3 comprises 14 residues. Trimming removed 6 bases from V and 0 bases from J; junction bases left unmatched: 4. The CDR3 bases are TGTGCCAGCAGCTGGGACAGCATGAACACTGAAGCTTTCTTT. It codes for CASSWDSMNTEAFF.

V is TRBV5-1 and J is TRBJ1-2; TRBD1 matches at 7 bases. In germline, CDR1 is SGHRS, CDR2 YFSETQ. The CDR3 length is 15 residues. V shed 3 bases and J 4 bases; nucleotides not matched to a gene: 9. CDR3 coding DNA: TGCGCCAGCAGCTCCGAGACAGGGCCCTTCTATGGCTACACCTTC. This codes for CASSSETGPFYGYTF.

This clone was found once. The chain joins TRBV6-1 to TRBJ2-1, with 10 bases lining up with TRBD2. V lost 4 bases and J lost 1; bases outside the gene matches: 4. Germline V lookup: CDR1 MNHNS, CDR2 SASEGT. The CDR3 totals 16 residues. The CDR3 loop reads CASSVSGGISYNEQFF. The CDR3 DNA sequence: TGTGCCAGCAGTGTTAGCGGGGGGATTTCCTACAATGAGCAGTTCTTC.

J is TRBJ1-1 and V is TRBV10-3, with TRBD1 matching over 8 bases. Germline assignment: CDR1 ENHRY and CDR2 SYGVKD. Losses at the gene ends were 7 bases for V and 4 bases for J; bases not matched to a gene: 5. This CDR3 region has 13 residues. The CDR3 region is CAIINDRGTEAFF. As DNA, the CDR3 is TGTGCCATCATTAACGACAGGGGCACTGAAGCTTTCTTT.

The gene calls are TRBV9 and TRBJ1-2; possibly TRBD1 for D (6 bases). This CDR3 region has 14 residues. Trimming left V 0 bases short and J 8 bases short, with 14 bases between. Germline V gives CDR1 SGDLS, CDR2 YYNGEE. The CDR3 sequence is CASSVGSPQGGYTF. The CDR3 coding sequence is TGTGCCAGCAGCGTAGGGTCCCCACAGGGAGGCTACACCTTC.

The gene calls are TRBV5-1 and TRBJ2-3; the D gene is possibly TRBD2 (7 bases). V was pared by 1 base and J by 4 bases, with 16 bases between. Germline CDR1 is SGHRS and CDR2 is YFSETQ. There are 16 residues in the CDR3. In DNA form, the CDR3 reads TGCGCCAGCAGCTTGAGCACGGGGGGCCGCTCAGATACGCAGTATTTT. Residues: CASSLSTGGRSDTQYF.

V gene TRBV5-5 combines with J gene TRBJ2-5; no reliable D call. The CDR3 totals 13 residues. Germline V gene lookup returns CDR1 SGHKS and CDR2 YYEKEE (reference sequence). The germline V and J ends were trimmed by 0 bases and 0 bases, with 3 bases remaining between them. The CDR3 DNA is TGTGCCAGCAGCTTGGCCAACCAAGAGACCCAGTACTTC. This codes for CASSLANQETQYF.

The chain is built from TRBV19 and TRBJ1-2; no firm D call. Trimming removed 4 bases at V and 3 bases at J, with 9 bases between. This CDR3 contains 13 residues. Germline values: CDR1 LNHDA, CDR2 SQIVND (reference sequence). The CDR3 bases are TGTGCCAGTAGTAAACAGCTACACTATGGCTACACCTTC. Translating it yields CASSKQLHYGYTF. The whole variable domain, remainder taken from reference TRBV19 and TRBJ1-2, is DGGITQSPKYLFRKEGQNVTLSCEQNLNHDAMYWYRQDPGQGLRLIYYSQIVNDFQKGDIAEGYSVSREKKESFPLTVTSAQKNPTAFYLCASSKQLHYGYTFGSGTRLTVV.